This T cell receptor beta chain came from a study of blood T cell repertoires in COVID-19. For the study at large: From the United States, Italy and Spain came samples of acute and convalescent COVID-19. PBMCs, B-cell-depleted T cells, or T cells were the source of the cDNA or gDNA that made up the material.

In its sample, this clone was seen many times. V was clipped by 4 bases and J by 6 bases; unmatched bases: 5. Germline CDR1 reads LGHDT; CDR2 reads YNNKEL (reference sequence). CDR3 length: 15 residues. As processed by the authors: Using reference gene primer amplification, nucleated cell counts were estimated. Some clones are missing from TCRdb's copy, which holds only in-frame ones; the method was immunoSEQ multiplex PCR. The V and J calls and the clone size are those of that table, but D and trimming were determined from the DNA. The data hold around 220,000 clones, with around 80% observed a single time.

Material: peripheral blood. The chain combines TRBV3-1 (or the pseudogene TRBV3-2) with TRBJ2-2, with 10 bases lining up with TRBD2. The TCR originated in a human donor in a cohort sampled during active COVID-19. This chain's CDR3 is CASSLLAGVAGELFF. CDR3 DNA: TGTGCCAGCAGCCTCCTAGCGGGAGTGGCCGGGGAGCTGTTTTTT.